These 30 T cell receptor beta chains were sequenced from one sample in a study of PD-1 blockade in classical Hodgkin lymphoma. Some clones are missing from TCRdb's copy, which holds only in-frame ones; the method was immunoSEQ multiplex PCR. Of 20,000 to 30,000 clones in the sample, less than 95% are singletons; the top ten hold more than 0.45%. Time point specified: newly diagnosed, previously untreated cHL patient sample. By magnetic negative selection, CD4+ T cells were purified from thawed PBMCs. Sequenced input: CD4+ T cells from blood. The receptors come from a human donor with classical Hodgkin lymphoma.

The chain links TRBV27 to TRBJ1-2, with D perhaps matching TRBD1 (5 bases). The germline gives CDR1 MNHEY, CDR2 SMNVEV (reference sequence). The CDR3 has 13 residues. Between the trimmed V and J ends, which lost 10 bases and 7 bases, there was a span of 19 bases. The CDR3 protein is CATSRGGEAGYTF. The CDR3 DNA is TGTGCCACCTCCCGGGGAGGGGAGGCTGGCTACACCTTC.

Here the CDR3 DNA reads TGTGCCAGCGGGACAGTTTACTCCTACGAGCAGTACTTC. This encodes CASGTVYSYEQYF. The rearrangement joins TRBV6-5 to TRBJ2-7, with TRBD1 matching 7 bases. The germline V gene has CDR1 MNHEY and CDR2 SVGAGI. The CDR3 extends over 13 amino acids. Trimming at V came to 8 bases and at J to 0 bases, leaving 4 bases not matched to a gene.

V is TRBV9 and J is TRBJ1-1; D remains ambiguous. The CDR3 runs 14 residues. Looked up from germline, CDR1 is SGDLS and CDR2 is YYNGEE. Trimming took off 4 bases at V and 0 bases at J, with 10 bases between the two ends. CDR3 DNA sequence: TGTGCCAGCAGCCCCCAGACTATGAACACTGAAGCTTTCTTT. It specifies CASSPQTMNTEAFF.

This CDR3 reads CASTPGEVHNEQFF. The DNA for the CDR3 is TGTGCCAGTACCCCCGGGGAGGTCCACAATGAGCAGTTCTTC. V and J are TRBV19 and TRBJ2-1; D is possibly TRBD2 (6 bases). This CDR3 contains 14 residues. Germline V gene sequence: CDR1 LNHDA, CDR2 SQIVND (reference sequence). V shed 7 bases and J shed 5 bases, with 15 bases lying between them.

The V call is TRBV9, the J call TRBJ1-6; unclear D gene. The V and J ends lost 0 bases and 7 bases respectively, with 11 bases between them. The CDR3 sequence is 15 residues long. The V gene's germline CDR1 is SGDLS and CDR2 YYNGEE. The CDR3 loop reads CASSVGVTTNSPLHF. In DNA, the CDR3 is TGTGCCAGCAGCGTAGGGGTGACGACCAATTCACCCCTCCACTTT.

This rearrangement joins TRBV30 to TRBJ2-3; 8 nucleotides agree with TRBD2. Germline CDR1 and CDR2: GTSNPN and SVGIG (reference sequence). CDR3 length: 15 residues. Trimming removed 0 bases from V and 2 bases from J; junction bases left unmatched: 4. The CDR3 DNA follows: TGTGCCTGGAGTGTAGGTAGCGGGATCACAGATACGCAGTATTTT. It is translated as CAWSVGSGITDTQYF.

The V and J genes are TRBV28 and TRBJ1-5; perhaps TRBD1 as D (5 bases). Trimming cost V 5 bases and J 3 bases, with 8 bases left between them. Germline CDR1 is MDHEN and CDR2 is SYDVKM. The CDR3 loop spans 13 amino acids. This chain's CDR3 is CASSGTANQPQHF. The DNA of the CDR3 is TGTGCCAGCAGTGGGACGGCCAATCAGCCCCAGCATTTT.

The chain carries TRBV15 and TRBJ2-3; 11 bases agree with TRBD2. This CDR3 comprises 16 residues. Germline CDR1 LNHNV, CDR2 YYDKDF (reference sequence). After removal of 3 bases from V and 4 bases from J, the junction contained 6 bases not matched to a gene. This CDR3 reads CATSSYSGGVPDTQYF. The CDR3 coding sequence is TGTGCCACCAGCAGTTATAGCGGGGGGGTGCCAGATACGCAGTATTTT.

The sample holds one count of this clone. V is TRBV6-6 and J is TRBJ2-2; TRBD1 might be the D (6 bases). Trimming removed 0 bases from V and 4 bases from J, with 6 bases in between. Germline V CDR1 and CDR2: MNHNY, SVGAGI (reference sequence). The CDR3 is 14 residues long. CDR3 protein: CASSYSGGTGELFF. DNA of the CDR3: TGTGCCAGCAGTTACTCAGGGGGCACCGGGGAGCTGTTTTTT.

This sequence joins TRBV18 and TRBJ1-1; D is unresolved. Trimming took 3 bases from V and 11 from J, leaving 13 bases between them. CDR3 size: 12 residues. Germline lookup yields CDR1 KGHSH and CDR2 LQKENI. CDR3: CASSPDREAAFF. The CDR3 DNA follows: TGTGCCAGCTCACCGGACCGAGAAGCGGCTTTCTTT.

The chain joins TRBV11-1 to TRBJ1-1; D call uncertain. Trimming shortened V by 8 bases and J by 6 bases, and 16 bases separated the two germline ends. The germline gives CDR1 SGHAT, CDR2 FQDESV (reference sequence). The CDR3 sequence is 13 residues long. The CDR3 region is CASRVSTVAEAFF. The CDR3 DNA follows: TGTGCCAGCCGGGTTTCCACGGTGGCTGAAGCTTTCTTT.

This chain uses TRBV5-4 with TRBJ2-3; 8 nucleotides line up with TRBD1. Unmatched junction bases numbered 2, after V lost 1 base and J lost 1 base. This CDR3 contains 15 residues. CDR1 and CDR2 (germline): SGHNT, YYREEE (reference sequence). The CDR3 DNA sequence: TGTGCCAGCAGCTTGCCGGGACAGGGCACAGATACGCAGTATTTT. Translation gives CASSLPGQGTDTQYF.

V gene TRBV6-1 combines with J gene TRBJ2-7; 8 bases line up with TRBD1. Germline-derived CDR1 and CDR2 are MNHNS and SASEGT. J lost 2 bases, V lost 5 bases, and 2 bases had no gene match. CDR3 length equals 13 residues. CDR3 sequence: CASSRTGTYEQYF. CDR3 DNA: TGTGCCAGCAGTCGGACAGGGACCTACGAGCAGTACTTC.

This chain uses TRBV6-5 with TRBJ1-1; maybe TRBD1 (5 bases). This CDR3 comprises 14 residues. V lost 6 bases to trimming and J lost 2 bases, with 13 bases between them. CDR1 MNHEY and CDR2 SVGAGI come from the germline V gene. CDR3 sequence reads: CASSYNRGNTEAFF. The CDR3 coding sequence is TGTGCCAGCAGCTACAATAGGGGCAACACTGAAGCTTTCTTT.

This chain uses TRBV5-1 with TRBJ2-1, with TRBD2 identical over 11 bases. CDR1 SGHRS and CDR2 YFSETQ come from the germline V gene. The length of the CDR3 is 17 residues. J gave up 6 bases and V 4 bases, and 12 bases lay outside the gene matches. The CDR3 loop reads CASSAEGASGGRNEQFF. In DNA form, the CDR3 reads TGCGCCAGCAGCGCGGAGGGAGCTAGCGGGGGGCGCAATGAGCAGTTCTTC.

The V gene is TRBV5-4, the J gene TRBJ1-2; 7 bases match TRBD1. V shed 0 bases and J 2 bases; nucleotides not matched to a gene: 1. CDR1 is SGHNT, CDR2 YYREEE, per germline (reference sequence). CDR3 length: 14 amino acids. The chain's CDR3 is CASSLEQGNYGYTF. The CDR3 DNA sequence: TGTGCCAGCAGCTTGGAACAGGGGAACTATGGCTACACCTTC.

A few counts support this clone. The genes are TRBV9 and TRBJ2-3, with D perhaps being TRBD1 or TRBD2 (5 bases each). The CDR3 sequence is 15 residues long. The V and J ends lost 4 bases and 0 bases respectively, with 12 bases between them. Germline loops: CDR1 SGDLS, CDR2 YYNGEE. The CDR3 reads CASSIRRTSTDTQYF. As DNA, the CDR3 is TGTGCCAGCAGCATCCGGAGGACAAGCACAGATACGCAGTATTTT.

V usage is TRBV2 and J usage is TRBJ1-5; 8 bases agree with TRBD1. The CDR3 consists of 15 residues. Germline V gene lookup returns CDR1 SNHLY and CDR2 FYNNEI. V was pared by 1 base and J by 4 bases, with 3 bases of the junction left unmatched. CDR3 nucleotides: TGTGCCAGCAGTGAAGAGTGGACAGGGAATCAGCCCCAGCATTTT. The encoded protein is CASSEEWTGNQPQHF.

This clone was seen once. The rearrangement uses TRBV11-2 and TRBJ1-4, with no clear D. V dropped 0 bases and J dropped 7 bases, with 12 bases sitting between them. This CDR3 has 15 residues. Looked up from germline, CDR1 is SGHAT and CDR2 is FQNNGV. The CDR3 DNA is TGTGCCAGCAGCTTAGATGGCTTAAGGACTGAAAAACTGTTTTTT. Translated: CASSLDGLRTEKLFF.

A few counts support this clone. V is TRBV18 and J is TRBJ2-7, with 8 bases that match TRBD2. CDR1 and CDR2 (germline): KGHSH, LQKENI. J gave up 2 bases and V 6 bases, and 9 bases lay outside the gene matches. The CDR3 has 15 amino acids. Here the CDR3 DNA reads TGTGCCAGCTCCCCCCGAGCGGGGGCGGCCTACGAGCAGTACTTC. Residues: CASSPRAGAAYEQYF.

J is TRBJ1-5 and V is TRBV15, with D possibly matching TRBD1 (5 bases). With 6 bases removed from V and 3 bases from J, the gap between germline ends came to 18 bases. Per germline, CDR1 LNHNV and CDR2 YYDKDF (reference sequence). This CDR3 has 16 amino acids. CDR3: CATRERPGRNNQPQHF. The CDR3 nucleotides are TGTGCCACCAGGGAACGACCGGGACGGAACAATCAGCCCCAGCATTTT.

J is TRBJ1-1 and V is TRBV28; D not certain. Germline V gene data show CDR1 as MDHEN and CDR2 as SYDVKM. Trimming pared 10 bases from V and 1 base from J, leaving 13 bases between. The length of the CDR3 is 13 residues. CDR3 in amino acids: CATLQIQNTEAFF. Here the CDR3 DNA reads TGTGCCACCTTACAGATACAGAACACTGAAGCTTTCTTT.

V is TRBV6-6 and J is TRBJ2-7, with a possible D match to TRBD1 (5 bases). V shed 0 bases and J shed 6 bases, with 15 bases lying between them. This CDR3 comprises 15 residues. Germline V gene data show CDR1 as MNHNY and CDR2 as SVGAGI (reference sequence). In DNA form, the CDR3 reads TGTGCCAGCAGTTACTCCCCCAGCCAGGGTTCCGAGCAGTACTTC. Protein: CASSYSPSQGSEQYF.

V and J are TRBV7-9 and TRBJ2-4; 10 bases map to TRBD2. V was pared by 4 bases and J by 4 bases, with 10 bases of the junction left unmatched. This CDR3 spans 17 amino acids. Germline assignment: CDR1 SEHNR and CDR2 FQNEAQ (reference sequence). This CDR3 reads CASSYGGLADPKNIQYF. The CDR3 DNA is TGTGCCAGCAGCTACGGAGGACTAGCGGATCCAAAAAACATTCAGTACTTC.

The CDR3 region has the DNA TGTGCCAGCAGCCCGACAGGGGTGGGCACAGATACGCAGTATTTT. As protein: CASSPTGVGTDTQYF. The chain uses TRBV7-9 and TRBJ2-3; 8 positions match TRBD1. The germline gives CDR1 SEHNR, CDR2 FQNEAQ (reference sequence). The CDR3 extends over 15 amino acids. After removal of 5 bases from V and 1 base from J, the junction contained 5 bases not matched to a gene.

The chain links TRBV6-6 to TRBJ1-1; TRBD1 matches 8 bases. The V segment lost 2 bases and the J segment 4 bases; nucleotides outside the gene matches: 3. Germline CDR1 and CDR2: MNHNY and SVGAGI (reference sequence). The CDR3 totals 14 residues. DNA for the CDR3: TGTGCCAGCAGTTACGAGGACAGGGCCACTGAAGCTTTCTTT. Translated, it gives CASSYEDRATEAFF.

In this sample, this clone turned up a few times. The V and J genes are TRBV15 and TRBJ2-2, with D unclear. Germline V CDR1 and CDR2: LNHNV, YYDKDF (reference sequence). With 2 bases removed from V and 5 bases from J, the gap between germline ends came to 12 bases. The CDR3 extends over 15 amino acids. The CDR3 DNA follows: TGTGCCACCAGCAGACCCTACGTGGGGACCGGGGAGCTGTTTTTT. Protein: CATSRPYVGTGELFF. The variable domain in full, with the rest retrieved from reference TRBV15 and TRBJ2-2, is DAMVIQNPRYQVTQFGKPVTLSCSQTLNHNVMYWYQQKSSQAPKLLFHYYDKDFNNEADTPDNFQSRRPNTSFCFLDIRSPGLGDTAMYLCATSRPYVGTGELFFGEGSRLTVL.

The V call is TRBV28, the J call TRBJ2-3; D gene uncertain. Germline assignment: CDR1 MDHEN and CDR2 SYDVKM. The V end was cut by 3 bases, the J end by 2 bases, with 15 bases between. The CDR3 runs to 16 residues. As DNA, the CDR3 is TGTGCCAGCAGTTTTCTCTATGAGCGAAACACAGATACGCAGTATTTT. Protein: CASSFLYERNTDTQYF.

CDR3 DNA sequence: TGTGCCAGCAGCTTGGATAGGAGGTTAAACACCGGGGAGCTGTTTTTT. Protein product: CASSLDRRLNTGELFF. The genes are TRBV5-4 and TRBJ2-2; D is perhaps TRBD2 (5 bases). The germline CDR1 and CDR2 sequences are SGHNT and YYREEE (reference sequence). This CDR3 is built from 16 residues. Trimming left V 0 bases short and J 2 bases short, with 11 bases between.

The rearrangement uses TRBV27 and TRBJ2-5; the D is unclear. The CDR3 covers 13 residues. Germline CDR1 and CDR2: MNHEY and SMNVEV (reference sequence). The V end lost 0 bases, the J end lost 0 bases, and 2 bases lay between the germline ends. The CDR3, as DNA: TGTGCCAGCAGTTTATCGTACCAAGAGACCCAGTACTTC. This encodes CASSLSYQETQYF.